This T cell receptor beta chain comes out of a study of PD-L1 blockade in urothelial cancer. Profiled with immunoSEQ multiplex PCR; TCRdb holds only in-frame clones, not every one. Here the sample spans 25,000 to 35,000 clones, 70% to 80% being singletons. Sample time point: peripheral blood 6 weeks after treatment start. This CDR3 is built from 13 residues. The V and J ends lost 6 bases and 8 bases respectively, with 13 bases between them. Germline V gene sequence: CDR1 SNHLY, CDR2 FYNNEI. The chain uses TRBV2 and TRBJ1-4, with D perhaps matching TRBD1 (5 bases). The sequences come from PBMCs, collected around atezolizumab (anti-PD-L1) treatment. The TCR comes from an older man with urothelial cancer. The CDR3 DNA follows: TGTGCCAGCAGGGGGCAGGGCCCCGAAAAACTGTTTTTT. This codes for CASRGQGPEKLFF. Looking up the rest from reference TRBV2 and TRBJ1-4 gives the full variable domain: EPEVTQTPSHQVTQMGQEVILRCVPISNHLYFYWYRQILGQKVEFLVSFYNNEISEKSEIFDDQFSVERPDGSNFTLKIRSTKLEDSAMYFCASRGQGPEKLFFGSGTQLSVL.